A single sample is the source of the 30 T cell receptor beta chains below, sequenced in a study of regulatory T cells in long-lasting Graves disease. As to time point: persistent/refractory GD, antithyroid drugs over 5 years with positive TRAb. TCR sequences were obtained from RNA taken from PBMCs. Assembly of TCR beta libraries relied on iRepertoire HTBI primers together with Arm-PCR of CDR3 regions. One entry per CDR3 protein, called by TCRdb with MiXCR from the multiplex PCR reads. Of fewer than 550,000 distinct CDR3 sequences listed, about 22% are singletons. Sequenced here: peripheral blood mononuclear cells (PBMCs), sampled when the disease was refractory, from a patient treated with antithyroid drugs. The receptors were gathered from a female donor with Graves disease.

This clonotype was found a few times. J is TRBJ2-7 and V is TRBV6-2 or TRBV6-3, with no clear D. This CDR3 comprises 11 residues. CDR1 and CDR2 from the germline V gene are MNHEY and SVGEGT. The V end was cut by 5 bases, the J end by 9 bases, with 11 bases between. For the CDR3, the DNA is TGTGCCAGCAGTGATTATACGGGGCAGTACTTC. Its translation is CASSDYTGQYF.

The chain joins TRBV11-3 to TRBJ2-7; no clear D. The V end was cut by 0 bases, the J end by 1 base, with 7 bases between. The germline V gene encodes CDR1 SGHNT and CDR2 YENEEA. The CDR3 is 14 residues long. CDR3 DNA: TGTGCCAGCAGCTTAGATCTCGTTTCCTACGAGCAGTACTTC. Translated: CASSLDLVSYEQYF. The full variable domain, its missing parts supplied by reference TRBV11-3 and TRBJ2-7, is EAGVVQSPRYKIIEKKQPVAFWCNPISGHNTLYWYLQNLGQGPELLIRYENEEAVDDSQLPKDRFSAERLKGVDSTLKIQPAELGDSAVYLCASSLDLVSYEQYFGPGTRLTVT.

This clonotype was detected many times. J is TRBJ2-7 and V is TRBV6-5, with D maybe TRBD1 (6 bases). Germline V CDR1 and CDR2: MNHEY, SVGAGI. The CDR3 sequence is 14 residues long. Trimming shortened V by 1 base and J by 5 bases, and 12 bases separated the two germline ends. CDR3 nucleotides: TGTGCCAGCAGTTACTTGGCAGGGGCCAACGAGCAGTACTTC. It yields the protein CASSYLAGANEQYF.

The rearrangement links TRBV2 to TRBJ2-1, with TRBD2 matching over 10 bases. V shed 8 bases and J 13 bases; nucleotides not matched to a gene: 14. In germline, CDR1 is SNHLY, CDR2 FYNNEI. This CDR3 contains 14 residues. CDR3 region: CASRHSLAGVEQFF. The CDR3 bases are TGTGCCAGCCGTCATAGTCTAGCGGGAGTAGAACAGTTCTTC.

This clonotype came up many times. The chain couples TRBV29-1 to TRBJ2-5; either TRBD1 or TRBD2 may supply D (6 bases each). This CDR3 spans 17 amino acids. CDR1 is SQVTM and CDR2 is ANQGSEA in the germline V gene. Between the trimmed V and J ends, which lost 2 bases and 2 bases, there was a span of 21 bases. As DNA, the CDR3 is TGCAGCGTTGAAATGGGAGGAGGCAGGGGAGGTCAAGAGACCCAGTACTTC. It translates to CSVEMGGGRGGQETQYF.

CDR3 sequence reads: CASSPPGERAKGYF. DNA for the CDR3: TGTGCCAGCTCACCACCCGGGGAGCGGGCAAAAGGGTACTTC. This chain connects TRBV18 to TRBJ2-4, with a weak D call TRBD2 (6 bases). CDR1 and CDR2 from the germline V gene are KGHSH and LQKENI. The CDR3 consists of 14 residues. V lost 0 bases, J lost 15 bases, and 18 bases lay in between.

This clonotype appeared many times. V is TRBV12-3 or TRBV12-4 and J is TRBJ2-7, with D unresolved. Between the trimmed V and J ends, which lost 5 bases and 8 bases, there was a span of 10 bases. The CDR3 contains 11 residues. The CDR3 spells CASSMVGQQYF. The CDR3 DNA is TGTGCCAGCAGTATGGTCGGACAGCAGTACTTC.

This chain joins TRBV9 and TRBJ1-4; 7 bases are shared with TRBD1. CDR1 is SGDLS and CDR2 is YYNGEE in the germline V gene. The length of the CDR3 is 17 residues. The V gene end was trimmed by 3 bases and the J gene end by 8 bases; junction bases not matched to a gene: 16. Here the CDR3 DNA reads TGTGCCAGCAGCGCATCACAGGGGCCAACCTCGGACGAAAAACTGTTTTTT. As protein: CASSASQGPTSDEKLFF.

This clonotype was seen ten or more times. The genes are TRBV24-1 and TRBJ2-5; D not certain. CDR1 KGHDR and CDR2 SFDVKD come from the germline V gene. This CDR3 has 16 amino acids. V lost 1 base and J 1 base, leaving 12 bases between the germline ends. The chain's CDR3 is CATSDLKGASQETQYF. The DNA for the CDR3 is TGTGCCACCAGTGATTTAAAAGGCGCATCCCAAGAGACCCAGTACTTC.

Comment on this clonotype: The junction departs from germline at one end; a sequencing error may be responsible. The chain couples TRBV11-3 to TRBJ2-5; the match to TRBD2 covers 8 bases. This CDR3 is built from 14 residues. CDR1 is SGHNT and CDR2 is YENEEA in the germline V gene. The CDR3 DNA reads TGTGCCAACAGCGGAAGCGGGGGTCAAGAGACCCAGTACTTC. Translation gives CANSGSGGQETQYF.

This clonotype was counted between two and nine times. The rearrangement uses TRBV5-5 and TRBJ2-7, with TRBD1 as a possible D gene (5 bases). Trimming took off 4 bases at V and 3 bases at J, with 11 bases between the two ends. CDR1 and CDR2 from the germline V gene are SGHKS and YYEKEE (reference sequence). The CDR3 consists of 13 residues. DNA for the CDR3: TGTGCCAGCAGCCCGGACACCGGCTACGAGCAGTACTTC. It is translated as CASSPDTGYEQYF.

This clonotype has at least ten counts. The chain carries TRBV11-2 and TRBJ1-4; D may be TRBD1 (5 bases). Germline values: CDR1 SGHAT, CDR2 FQNNGV. The CDR3 is made up of 15 amino acids. The germline V and J ends were trimmed by 4 bases and 4 bases, with 13 bases remaining between them. CDR3 amino acids: CASSSRDGDNEKLFF. The CDR3 coding sequence is TGTGCCAGCAGCTCCCGGGACGGGGATAATGAAAAACTGTTTTTT.

The chain has TRBV19 and TRBJ1-2; 7 bases match TRBD1. Germline V gene data show CDR1 as LNHDA and CDR2 as SQIVND (reference sequence). The CDR3 runs 15 residues. The V segment lost 2 bases and the J segment 1 base; nucleotides outside the gene matches: 4. Written as DNA, the CDR3 is TGTGCCAGTAGTATAAGGACAGGCCGTAACTATGGCTACACCTTC. Amino acids: CASSIRTGRNYGYTF.

This clonotype was observed at least ten times. This chain connects TRBV15 to TRBJ2-5; D may be TRBD1 (5 bases). There are 13 residues in the CDR3. From germline, CDR1 is LNHNV and CDR2 YYDKDF (reference sequence). Trimming shortened V by 4 bases and J by 4 bases, and 10 bases separated the two germline ends. CDR3 sequence: CATSTLDRETQYF. CDR3 bases: TGTGCCACCAGCACCCTAGACAGAGAGACCCAGTACTTC. Together with reference TRBV15 and TRBJ2-5, the CDR3 gives the full variable domain: DAMVIQNPRYQVTQFGKPVTLSCSQTLNHNVMYWYQQKSSQAPKLLFHYYDKDFNNEADTPDNFQSRRPNTSFCFLDIRSPGLGDTAMYLCATSTLDRETQYFGPGTRLLVL.

This chain uses TRBV25-1 with TRBJ1-1, with D possibly matching TRBD1 (6 bases). The CDR3 length is 15 residues. Germline CDR1 and CDR2: MGHDK and SYGVNS. V was pared by 5 bases and J by 8 bases, with 21 bases between. CDR3 coding DNA: TGTGCCAGCAGTTCAATACGGGGGGCACACGGGGAAGCTTTCTTT. It yields the protein CASSSIRGAHGEAFF.

The chain is built from TRBV3-1 and TRBJ1-1; 9 bases fit TRBD1. This CDR3 region has 17 residues. Germline V lookup: CDR1 LGHDT, CDR2 YNNKEL (reference sequence). J was trimmed by 2 bases and V by 1 base; bases with no gene match: 8. As DNA, the CDR3 is TGTGCCAGCAGCCAAGTTATGGGGACAGGGAGAAACACTGAAGCTTTCTTT. This translates into CASSQVMGTGRNTEAFF.

The V and J genes are TRBV11-3 and TRBJ2-7; possible D gene TRBD2, 5 bases. Germline V CDR1 and CDR2: SGHNT, YENEEA. The CDR3 spans 14 residues. The V gene lost 2 bases and the J gene lost 4 bases, with 12 bases spanning the gap. The chain's CDR3 is CASSLSGMLYEQYF. The CDR3 bases are TGTGCCAGCAGCTTATCGGGGATGCTATACGAGCAGTACTTC. The full variable domain, with the rest looked up from reference TRBV11-3 and TRBJ2-7, is EAGVVQSPRYKIIEKKQPVAFWCNPISGHNTLYWYLQNLGQGPELLIRYENEEAVDDSQLPKDRFSAERLKGVDSTLKIQPAELGDSAVYLCASSLSGMLYEQYFGPGTRLTVT.

This clonotype was recorded a few times. The CDR3 loop reads CASSSLTGTGYGYTF. CDR3 sequence (DNA): TGTGCCAGCAGCTCCCTAACCGGGACAGGCTATGGCTACACCTTC. The chain uses TRBV7-2 and TRBJ1-2, with 8 bases identical to TRBD1. V gave up 4 bases and J gave up 4 bases; unmatched junction bases: 8. CDR3 length equals 15 residues. The V gene's germline CDR1 is SGHTA and CDR2 FQGNSA. Complete variable domain (other parts from reference TRBV7-2 and TRBJ1-2): GAGVSQSPSNKVTEKGKDVELRCDPISGHTALYWYRQSLGQGLEFLIYFQGNSAPDKSGLPSDRFSAERTGGSVSTLTIQRTQQEDSAVYLCASSSLTGTGYGYTFGSGTRLTVV.

This clonotype was counted many times. The chain couples TRBV24-1 to TRBJ1-5; 8 bases agree with TRBD1. Germline lookup yields CDR1 KGHDR and CDR2 SFDVKD. The CDR3 contains 21 residues. V lost 8 bases and J lost 2; bases outside the gene matches: 25. CDR3 nucleotides: TGTGCCACCATTGCCTGGGGACAGGCAGACAAGCAAATTGTTGGCAATCAGCCCCAGCATTTT. Translating it yields CATIAWGQADKQIVGNQPQHF.

In this sample, this clonotype turned up a few times. The gene calls are TRBV15 and TRBJ2-7; D not certain. Germline-derived CDR1 and CDR2 are LNHNV and YYDKDF (reference sequence). Trimming took off 1 base at V and 6 bases at J, with 7 bases between the two ends. The CDR3 covers 12 residues. The CDR3 sequence is CATSRGGPEQYF. CDR3 DNA sequence: TGTGCCACCAGCAGAGGGGGTCCCGAGCAGTACTTC.

Concerning this clonotype itself: This may be a read error: a much more frequent sequence differs by one nucleotide. The V gene is TRBV6-1, the J gene TRBJ1-1; the D is unclear. V lost 8 bases and J lost 4, with 11 bases in between. Germline assignment: CDR1 MNHNS and CDR2 SASEGT. This CDR3 is built from 12 residues. CDR3 in DNA: TGTGCCAGCGCCAAAAGCGGCACTGAAGCTTTCTTT. It specifies CASAKSGTEAFF.

This clonotype was observed a few times. The genes are TRBV28 and TRBJ2-2, with D unclear. V lost 5 bases, J lost 2 bases, and 21 bases lay in between. Per the germline V gene, CDR1 is MDHEN and CDR2 is SYDVKM. CDR3 length equals 18 residues. The CDR3 sequence is CASSPLSVGRRNTGELFF. DNA of the CDR3: TGTGCCAGCAGTCCCCTGTCGGTGGGCAGGCGAAACACCGGGGAGCTGTTTTTT.

A few counts support this clonotype. One end of the junction fails to match germline, which may point to a read error. The CDR3 DNA reads TGTGCCAGCAGCGAAAACAGGCTAGCTGGGACCAACGTCCTGACTTTC. The encoded protein is CASSENRLAGTNVLTF. V is TRBV7-2 and J is TRBJ2-6; possibly TRBD1 or TRBD2 for D (5 bases each). The CDR3 loop spans 16 amino acids. Germline CDR1 and CDR2: SGHTA and FQGNSA.

CDR3: CASKTGGTSYNEQFF. CDR3 DNA sequence: TGTGCCAGTAAGACTGGAGGAACTTCCTACAATGAGCAGTTCTTC. The rearrangement joins TRBV28 to TRBJ2-1; D possibly corresponds to TRBD2 (5 bases). The CDR3 is 15 amino acids. Trimming removed 9 bases at V and 1 base at J, with 16 bases between. Germline assignment: CDR1 MDHEN and CDR2 SYDVKM.

In its sample, this clonotype was seen many times. This chain uses TRBV28 with TRBJ2-7, with 7 nucleotides matching TRBD2. The CDR3 has 13 amino acids. CDR1 and CDR2 (germline): MDHEN, SYDVKM. V trimming: 2 bases; J trimming: 3 bases; junction bases outside the gene matches: 1. CDR3 loop: CASSLPGGYEQYF. In DNA form, the CDR3 reads TGTGCCAGCAGTTTACCGGGAGGCTACGAGCAGTACTTC.

This clonotype was picked up a small number of times. The chain joins TRBV7-9 to TRBJ2-2; D remains unclear. Per germline, CDR1 SEHNR and CDR2 FQNEAQ (reference sequence). This CDR3 spans 17 amino acids. Trimming stripped 0 bases from V and 4 bases from J, with 15 bases between. The CDR3 nucleotides are TGTGCCAGCAGCTTAGCGGTTTACGATACTTCCACCGGGGAGCTGTTTTTT. It translates to CASSLAVYDTSTGELFF.

This clonotype was counted only a few times. The chain links TRBV20-1 to TRBJ2-6; D is unresolved. Trimming shortened V by 6 bases and J by 4 bases, and 7 bases separated the two germline ends. CDR1 and CDR2 from the germline V gene are DFQATT and SNEGSKA (reference sequence). The CDR3 totals 12 residues. The CDR3: CSAIRGANVLTF. CDR3 coding DNA: TGCAGTGCGATCAGGGGGGCCAACGTCCTGACTTTC.

This chain links TRBV7-2 with TRBJ2-5, with 9 bases lining up with TRBD2. The germline V gene has CDR1 SGHTA and CDR2 FQGNSA. After removal of 0 bases from V and 1 base from J, the junction contained 9 bases not matched to a gene. The CDR3 covers 18 residues. CDR3 residues: CASSLARYGGGGQETQYF. Here the CDR3 DNA reads TGTGCCAGCAGCTTAGCGCGGTACGGCGGGGGGGGCCAAGAGACCCAGTACTTC.

The gene calls are TRBV19 and TRBJ2-2; 9 positions agree with TRBD1. This CDR3 spans 19 amino acids. Germline V gene data show CDR1 as LNHDA and CDR2 as SQIVND (reference sequence). J gave up 2 bases and V 8 bases, and 18 bases lay outside the gene matches. CDR3 region: CASSMMRTGTGTNTGELFF. The CDR3 region has the DNA TGTGCCAGTTCAATGATGAGGACCGGGACAGGGACTAACACCGGGGAGCTGTTTTTT. The full variable domain, its missing parts supplied by reference TRBV19 and TRBJ2-2, is DGGITQSPKYLFRKEGQNVTLSCEQNLNHDAMYWYRQDPGQGLRLIYYSQIVNDFQKGDIAEGYSVSREKKESFPLTVTSAQKNPTAFYLCASSMMRTGTGTNTGELFFGEGSRLTVL.

The sample holds many counts of this clonotype. This chain joins TRBV11-2 and TRBJ2-7; TRBD1 agrees at 7 bases. This CDR3 is 14 amino acids long. Germline trimming cut 5 bases from V and 5 bases from J; bases unmatched to any gene: 9. Per germline, CDR1 SGHAT and CDR2 FQNNGV. CDR3 region: CASSPTHRGDEQYF. DNA for the CDR3: TGTGCCAGCAGCCCCACCCACAGGGGCGACGAGCAGTACTTC.